This is a list of T cell receptor beta chains from one sample in a study of OX40 agonist ivuxolimab in advanced cancers. TCRdb keeps only in-frame clones here, not all; method: immunoSEQ multiplex PCR. Of approximately 77,000 clones listed, roughly 80% are singletons. Source: CD4+ or CD8+ T cells sorted from blood, taken in a trial of the OX40 agonist ivuxolimab. Every receptor here comes from an adult with an advanced solid tumor such as melanoma, head and neck, liver or kidney cancer. Both conserved end residues are part of each CDR3. A D gene is named only where the DNA matches it firmly. Size tells how often a clone was seen (once, few, many) or the class of an expanded clone, and some rows leave it out.

cdr3_aa: CASSVGPTSYEQYF
cdr3_nt: TGTGCCAGCAGCGTAGGCCCCACTTCCTACGAGCAGTACTTC
d_call: NA
clone_size: NA
v_call: TRBV9
j_call: TRBJ2-7

cdr3_aa: CARSLVNGLVEYF
cdr3_nt: TGTGCCAGAAGCTTGGTAAACGGGCTAGTGGAGTACTTC
d_call: NA
clone_size: NA
v_call: TRBV5-3
j_call: TRBJ2-7

cdr3_aa: CASNPGQHQETQYF
cdr3_nt: TGCGCCAGCAACCCGGGACAGCACCAAGAGACCCAGTACTTC
d_call: TRBD1
clone_size: NA
v_call: TRBV5-1
j_call: TRBJ2-5

cdr3_aa: CASSLLPGQGAYEQYF
cdr3_nt: TGTGCCAGCAGCTTGCTTCCGGGACAGGGGGCCTACGAGCAGTACTTC
d_call: TRBD1
clone_size: NA
v_call: TRBV5-4
j_call: TRBJ2-7

cdr3_aa: CAWNRETRDYGYTF
cdr3_nt: TGTGCCTGGAACCGAGAGACGAGGGACTATGGCTACACCTTC
d_call: NA
clone_size: NA
v_call: TRBV30
j_call: TRBJ1-2

cdr3_aa: CAISESTTTQETQYF
cdr3_nt: TGTGCCATCAGTGAGTCGACTACGACCCAAGAGACCCAGTACTTC
d_call: NA
clone_size: NA
v_call: TRBV10-3
j_call: TRBJ2-5

cdr3_aa: CASSSANTGELFF
cdr3_nt: TGTGCCAGCAGTTCAGCGAACACCGGGGAGCTGTTTTTT
d_call: NA
clone_size: NA
v_call: TRBV7-3
j_call: TRBJ2-2

cdr3_aa: CASSIMKAGAIGELFF
cdr3_nt: TGTGCCAGCAGTATAATGAAGGCAGGGGCAATCGGGGAGCTGTTTTTT
d_call: NA
clone_size: NA
v_call: TRBV2
j_call: TRBJ2-2

cdr3_aa: CASSLYGGRSTDTQYF
cdr3_nt: TGTGCCAGCAGCTTATACGGGGGCCGAAGCACAGATACGCAGTATTTT
d_call: NA
clone_size: once
v_call: TRBV7-3
j_call: TRBJ2-3

cdr3_aa: CASSPGGRETQYF
cdr3_nt: TGTGCCAGCAGTCCAGGGGGCCGGGAGACCCAGTACTTC
d_call: TRBD1
clone_size: NA
v_call: TRBV28
j_call: TRBJ2-5

cdr3_aa: CASSREPGLEYQPQHF
cdr3_nt: TGTGCCAGTAGTAGAGAACCGGGACTCGAATATCAGCCCCAGCATTTT
d_call: NA
clone_size: NA
v_call: TRBV19
j_call: TRBJ1-5

cdr3_aa: CASSLLGRTEAFF
cdr3_nt: TGCGCCAGCAGCTTACTAGGGAGGACTGAAGCTTTCTTT
d_call: NA
clone_size: NA
v_call: TRBV5-1
j_call: TRBJ1-1

cdr3_aa: CASRWRGGDYNEQFF
cdr3_nt: TGTGCCAGCAGGTGGAGAGGGGGCGACTACAATGAGCAGTTCTTC
d_call: TRBD1
clone_size: NA
v_call: TRBV2
j_call: TRBJ2-1

cdr3_aa: CSVKASTVTYEQYF
cdr3_nt: TGCAGCGTAAAAGCCTCGACAGTAACCTACGAGCAGTACTTC
d_call: NA
clone_size: NA
v_call: TRBV29-1
j_call: TRBJ2-7

cdr3_aa: CASSSRDISYEQYF
cdr3_nt: TGTGCCAGCAGTAGTCGGGACATCTCCTACGAGCAGTACTTC
d_call: NA
clone_size: once
v_call: TRBV6-1
j_call: TRBJ2-7

cdr3_aa: CASSLAGVANEQFF
cdr3_nt: TGTGCCAGCAGCTTAGCGGGAGTGGCCAATGAGCAGTTCTTC
d_call: NA
clone_size: once
v_call: TRBV11-2
j_call: TRBJ2-1

cdr3_aa: CASPPRGAETQYF
cdr3_nt: TGTGCCAGCCCTCCCAGGGGGGCCGAGACCCAGTACTTC
d_call: NA
clone_size: NA
v_call: TRBV5-8
j_call: TRBJ2-5

cdr3_aa: CASSGGHSGYGYTF
cdr3_nt: TGTGCCAGCAGTGGAGGACACTCGGGCTATGGCTACACCTTC
d_call: NA
clone_size: NA
v_call: TRBV6-1
j_call: TRBJ1-2

cdr3_aa: CASSSDRTDNQPQHF
cdr3_nt: TGTGCCAGCAGCTCCGATAGGACAGACAATCAGCCCCAGCATTTT
d_call: NA
clone_size: NA
v_call: TRBV7-8
j_call: TRBJ1-5

cdr3_aa: CASSLNRGTEAFF
cdr3_nt: TGTGCCAGCAGTTTGAACAGGGGCACTGAAGCTTTCTTT
d_call: TRBD1
clone_size: NA
v_call: TRBV27
j_call: TRBJ1-1

cdr3_aa: CASSSDSNQPQHF
cdr3_nt: TGTGCCAGCAGTTCAGATAGCAATCAGCCCCAGCATTTT
d_call: NA
clone_size: few
v_call: TRBV28
j_call: TRBJ1-5

cdr3_aa: CASSKDRGDLLNEKLFF
cdr3_nt: TGTGCCAGCAGTAAAGACAGGGGAGACCTTCTTAATGAAAAACTGTTTTTT
d_call: TRBD1
clone_size: NA
v_call: TRBV28
j_call: TRBJ1-4

cdr3_aa: CASSQPRSMPTAEEAFF
cdr3_nt: TGCGCCAGCAGCCAACCGAGAAGTATGCCGACAGCTGAGGAAGCTTTCTTT
d_call: NA
clone_size: NA
v_call: TRBV4-3
j_call: TRBJ1-1

cdr3_aa: CASSMAPGSYEQYF
cdr3_nt: TGTGCCAGTAGTATGGCCCCAGGCTCCTACGAGCAGTACTTC
d_call: NA
clone_size: NA
v_call: TRBV19
j_call: TRBJ2-7

cdr3_aa: CAIANTDTQYF
cdr3_nt: TGTGCCATTGCCAACACAGATACGCAGTATTTT
d_call: NA
clone_size: NA
v_call: TRBV10-3
j_call: TRBJ2-3

cdr3_aa: CASSLRLTQNTGELFF
cdr3_nt: TGTGCCAGCAGCTTGAGGTTAACTCAGAACACCGGGGAGCTGTTTTTT
d_call: NA
clone_size: NA
v_call: TRBV5-6
j_call: TRBJ2-2

cdr3_aa: CASSARTSGSTNEQYF
cdr3_nt: TGTGCCAGTAGTGCCAGGACTAGCGGGAGTACGAACGAGCAGTACTTC
d_call: TRBD2
clone_size: few
v_call: TRBV19
j_call: TRBJ2-7

cdr3_aa: CASSLTGGNQPQHF
cdr3_nt: TGTGCCAGCAGCCTTACTGGAGGCAATCAGCCCCAGCATTTT
d_call: NA
clone_size: NA
v_call: TRBV6-1
j_call: TRBJ1-5

cdr3_aa: CASSEYTDAQYF
cdr3_nt: TGTGCCAGCAGCGAATACACAGATGCGCAGTATTTT
d_call: NA
clone_size: NA
v_call: TRBV7-2
j_call: TRBJ2-3

cdr3_aa: CASSQAGLAGGAEQYF
cdr3_nt: TGTGCCAGCAGCCAAGCGGGACTAGCGGGAGGGGCTGAGCAGTACTTC
d_call: TRBD2
clone_size: NA
v_call: TRBV7-6
j_call: TRBJ2-7

cdr3_aa: CASPGTSGWDYEQFF
cdr3_nt: TGTGCCAGCCCCGGGACTAGCGGGTGGGACTATGAGCAGTTCTTC
d_call: TRBD2
clone_size: NA
v_call: TRBV2
j_call: TRBJ2-1

cdr3_aa: CASSPIRSQYYGYTF
cdr3_nt: TGTGCCAGCAGCCCCATCAGGAGCCAGTACTATGGCTACACCTTC
d_call: NA
clone_size: NA
v_call: TRBV7-9
j_call: TRBJ1-2

cdr3_aa: CASRKPLRGYGYTF
cdr3_nt: TGTGCCAGCAGAAAACCGCTACGGGGCTATGGCTACACCTTC
d_call: NA
clone_size: NA
v_call: TRBV28
j_call: TRBJ1-2

cdr3_aa: CASSPLGVKGEKLFF
cdr3_nt: TGTGCCAGCAGTCCTTTAGGTGTCAAGGGGGAAAAACTGTTTTTT
d_call: NA
clone_size: NA
v_call: TRBV28
j_call: TRBJ1-4

cdr3_aa: CASSLVLTDTQYF
cdr3_nt: TGTGCCAGCAGCTTGGTACTCACAGATACGCAGTATTTT
d_call: NA
clone_size: NA
v_call: TRBV5-6
j_call: TRBJ2-3

cdr3_aa: CASSQMTSGVNIQYF
cdr3_nt: TGTGCCAGCAGCCAAATGACTAGCGGTGTAAACATTCAGTACTTC
d_call: TRBD2
clone_size: NA
v_call: TRBV4-2
j_call: TRBJ2-4

cdr3_aa: CASSLSKRDTQYF
cdr3_nt: TGTGCCAGCAGTTTATCGAAAAGGGATACGCAGTATTTT
d_call: NA
clone_size: NA
v_call: TRBV27
j_call: TRBJ2-3

cdr3_aa: CASSLSARDRGYNEKLFF
cdr3_nt: TGCGCCAGCAGCTTGAGCGCCCGGGACAGGGGGTATAATGAAAAACTGTTTTTT
d_call: TRBD1
clone_size: NA
v_call: TRBV5-1
j_call: TRBJ1-4

cdr3_aa: CASSLDRGSTDTQYF
cdr3_nt: TGCGCCAGCAGCTTGGACCGGGGAAGCACAGATACGCAGTATTTT
d_call: NA
clone_size: NA
v_call: TRBV5-1
j_call: TRBJ2-3

cdr3_aa: CASSLRTGAGNTIYF
cdr3_nt: TGTGCCAGCAGCTTACGTACAGGGGCTGGAAACACCATATATTTT
d_call: TRBD1
clone_size: NA
v_call: TRBV11-3
j_call: TRBJ1-3

cdr3_aa: CASSEEVHLGNTIYF
cdr3_nt: TGTGCCAGCAGTGAAGAGGTACACCTGGGAAACACCATATATTTT
d_call: NA
clone_size: NA
v_call: TRBV6-1
j_call: TRBJ1-3

cdr3_aa: CASSPTRETQYF
cdr3_nt: TGTGCCAGCAGCCCGACCCGGGAGACCCAGTACTTC
d_call: NA
clone_size: NA
v_call: TRBV6-1
j_call: TRBJ2-5

cdr3_aa: CASSFSGTGNQPQHF
cdr3_nt: TGCGCCAGCAGCTTCTCAGGGACGGGCAATCAGCCCCAGCATTTT
d_call: NA
clone_size: NA
v_call: TRBV5-1
j_call: TRBJ1-5

cdr3_aa: CASSVSGGVTDTQYF
cdr3_nt: TGTGCCAGCAGCGTTAGCGGGGGGGTGACAGATACGCAGTATTTT
d_call: TRBD2
clone_size: NA
v_call: TRBV7-2
j_call: TRBJ2-3

cdr3_aa: CASRRPGYEQYF
cdr3_nt: TGTGCCAGCAGGCGCCCGGGATACGAGCAGTACTTC
d_call: NA
clone_size: NA
v_call: TRBV28
j_call: TRBJ2-7

cdr3_aa: CAISEGLAGGSYEQYF
cdr3_nt: TGTGCCATCAGTGAGGGTCTAGCGGGAGGGTCCTACGAGCAGTACTTC
d_call: TRBD2
clone_size: NA
v_call: TRBV10-3
j_call: TRBJ2-7

cdr3_aa: CASSPPASGSPYNEQFF
cdr3_nt: TGTGCCAGCTCACCCCCGGCGTCGGGATCCCCCTACAATGAGCAGTTCTTC
d_call: NA
clone_size: NA
v_call: TRBV18
j_call: TRBJ2-1

cdr3_aa: CASSSDGGAGQPQHF
cdr3_nt: TGTGCCAGCAGCTCCGACGGGGGGGCGGGTCAGCCCCAGCATTTT
d_call: NA
clone_size: NA
v_call: TRBV7-8
j_call: TRBJ1-5

cdr3_aa: CASKSDRLNTEAFF
cdr3_nt: TGTGCCAGCAAATCCGACAGGTTAAACACTGAAGCTTTCTTT
d_call: NA
clone_size: NA
v_call: TRBV6-1
j_call: TRBJ1-1

cdr3_aa: CAWSVGVPYGYTF
cdr3_nt: TGTGCCTGGAGTGTAGGGGTTCCCTATGGCTACACCTTC
d_call: NA
clone_size: NA
v_call: TRBV30
j_call: TRBJ1-2

cdr3_aa: CASSPLGRSGYTEAFF
cdr3_nt: TGTGCCAGCTCACCCTTGGGACGCTCGGGATACACTGAAGCTTTCTTT
d_call: NA
clone_size: once
v_call: TRBV18
j_call: TRBJ1-1

cdr3_aa: CASSEESYNEQFF
cdr3_nt: TGTGCCAGCAGTGAGGAATCCTACAATGAGCAGTTCTTC
d_call: NA
clone_size: NA
v_call: TRBV2
j_call: TRBJ2-1

cdr3_aa: CAWSVKGSDEQYF
cdr3_nt: TGTGCCTGGAGTGTAAAGGGTAGTGACGAGCAGTACTTC
d_call: NA
clone_size: NA
v_call: TRBV30
j_call: TRBJ2-7

cdr3_aa: CASSQVIAGGNEQYF
cdr3_nt: TGTGCCAGCAGCCAAGTGATTGCAGGGGGCAACGAGCAGTACTTC
d_call: TRBD1
clone_size: NA
v_call: TRBV14
j_call: TRBJ2-7